The entry below gives a single TCR beta chain sequence along with its context. Amplification of TCR beta CDR3 regions used RNA as the template. Primed by the HTBI set, a first-round RT-PCR was run on the TCR CDR3. TCRdb ran MiXCR on the multiplex PCR reads and lists one entry per CDR3 protein. The profile shows hundreds of thousands of distinct CDR3 sequences, more than 30% of them singletons. The data were taken from a study of T cells in Graves' hyperthyroidism and ophthalmopathy. About the research overall: Any treatment followed the collection of peripheral blood at initial diagnosis.

Trimming stripped 4 bases from V and 6 bases from J, with 7 bases between. The CDR3 consists of 12 residues. Germline V gives CDR1 SGHTA, CDR2 FQGNSA. Sequencing was performed on blood. This TCR was sampled from a man aged 18-30 years with Graves' hyperthyroidism. The V call is TRBV7-2, the J call TRBJ1-5; D might be TRBD1 (5 bases). The CDR3 coding sequence is TGTGCCAGCAGCTGGAGGGGTCAGCCCCAGCATTTT. Amino acids: CASSWRGQPQHF.